What follows are 5 T cell receptor beta chains derived from one specimen sequenced in a study of blood T cell repertoires in COVID-19. Assay used: immunoSEQ multiplex PCR; TCRdb lists only in-frame clones, some missing. The table shows approximately 70,000 clones, with roughly nine tenths occurring only once. Sequencing was carried out using peripheral blood. These receptors all stem from a middle-aged man with COVID-19, enrolled during active disease.

This clone was counted once. V usage is TRBV6-5 and J usage is TRBJ1-2; D not resolved. The CDR3 is 15 residues long. With 6 bases removed from V and 2 bases from J, the gap between germline ends came to 16 bases. Germline CDR1 MNHEY, CDR2 SVGAGI. In nucleotides, the CDR3 is TGTGCCAGCAGCGTCGGGTCGAATTCCAACTATGGCTACACCTTC. It codes for CASSVGSNSNYGYTF.

The chain links TRBV11-2 to TRBJ2-3; the match to TRBD2 covers 13 bases. The CDR3 runs to 16 residues. J gave up 6 bases and V 5 bases, and 8 bases lay outside the gene matches. Germline loops: CDR1 SGHAT, CDR2 FQNNGV. The CDR3 reads CASSTGTSGIGDTQYF. In DNA form, the CDR3 reads TGTGCCAGCAGCACAGGGACTAGCGGGATAGGGGATACGCAGTATTTT.

The genes are TRBV7-3 and TRBJ1-3; D is possibly TRBD1 (5 bases). V was shortened by 2 bases and J by 0 bases, with 20 bases between the two germline ends. CDR1 SGHTA and CDR2 FQGTGA come from the germline V gene. CDR3 length equals 19 residues. CDR3 region: CASSLSKKGPPDSGNTIYF. The CDR3 nucleotides read TGTGCCAGCAGCTTATCCAAGAAGGGGCCGCCAGACTCTGGAAACACCATATATTTT.

This clone was found once. The rearrangement uses TRBV19 and TRBJ1-1; D is unresolved. There are 14 residues in the CDR3. Germline V gene sequence: CDR1 LNHDA, CDR2 SQIVND (reference sequence). The V and J ends lost 4 bases and 7 bases respectively, with 16 bases between them. The CDR3 region is CASSTGLEQIEAFF. The DNA of the CDR3 is TGTGCCAGTAGTACTGGACTGGAACAGATTGAAGCTTTCTTT. The whole variable domain, remainder taken from reference TRBV19 and TRBJ1-1, is DGGITQSPKYLFRKEGQNVTLSCEQNLNHDAMYWYRQDPGQGLRLIYYSQIVNDFQKGDIAEGYSVSREKKESFPLTVTSAQKNPTAFYLCASSTGLEQIEAFFGQGTRLTVV.

The gene calls are TRBV6-2 or TRBV6-3 and TRBJ2-5, with 10 bases that match TRBD1. The ends lost 5 bases at V and 5 bases at J; junction bases unmatched: 5. From germline, CDR1 is MNHEY and CDR2 SVGEGT. The CDR3 sequence is 14 residues long. The CDR3 reads CASSDRGRPETQYF. CDR3 in DNA: TGTGCCAGCAGTGACAGGGGGCGCCCCGAGACCCAGTACTTC.